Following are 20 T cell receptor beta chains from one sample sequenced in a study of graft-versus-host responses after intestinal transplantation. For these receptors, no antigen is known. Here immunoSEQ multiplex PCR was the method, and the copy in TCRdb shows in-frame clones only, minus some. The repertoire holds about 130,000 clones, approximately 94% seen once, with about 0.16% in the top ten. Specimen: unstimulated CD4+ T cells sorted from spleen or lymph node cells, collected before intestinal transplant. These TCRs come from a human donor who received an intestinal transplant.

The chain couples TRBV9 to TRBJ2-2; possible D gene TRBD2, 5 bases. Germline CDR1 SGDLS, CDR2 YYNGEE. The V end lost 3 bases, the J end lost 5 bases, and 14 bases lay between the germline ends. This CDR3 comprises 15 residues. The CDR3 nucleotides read TGTGCCAGCAGCGCCGATCCGGGATTAACCGGGGAGCTGTTTTTT. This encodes CASSADPGLTGELFF.

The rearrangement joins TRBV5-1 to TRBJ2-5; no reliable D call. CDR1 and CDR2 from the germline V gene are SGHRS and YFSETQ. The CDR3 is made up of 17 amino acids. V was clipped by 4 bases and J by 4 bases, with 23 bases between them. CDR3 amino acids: CASSAPRLGGGGETQYF. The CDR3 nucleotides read TGCGCCAGCAGCGCCCCGAGGCTGGGTGGCGGTGGAGAGACCCAGTACTTC.

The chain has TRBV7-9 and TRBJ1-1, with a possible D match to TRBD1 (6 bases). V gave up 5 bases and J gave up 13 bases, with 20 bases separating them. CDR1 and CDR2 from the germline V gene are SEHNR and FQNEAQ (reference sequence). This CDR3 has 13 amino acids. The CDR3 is CASSPPAQGKVFF. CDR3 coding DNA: TGTGCCAGCAGCCCACCCGCGCAGGGGAAAGTTTTCTTT.

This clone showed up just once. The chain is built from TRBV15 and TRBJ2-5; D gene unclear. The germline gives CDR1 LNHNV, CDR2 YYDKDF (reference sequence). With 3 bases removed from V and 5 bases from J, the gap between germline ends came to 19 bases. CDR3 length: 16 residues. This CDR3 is CATSSPTLSGRETQYF. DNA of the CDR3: TGTGCCACCAGCAGCCCTACCCTATCCGGGCGGGAGACCCAGTACTTC. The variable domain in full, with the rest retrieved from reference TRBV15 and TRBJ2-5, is DAMVIQNPRYQVTQFGKPVTLSCSQTLNHNVMYWYQQKSSQAPKLLFHYYDKDFNNEADTPDNFQSRRPNTSFCFLDIRSPGLGDTAMYLCATSSPTLSGRETQYFGPGTRLLVL.

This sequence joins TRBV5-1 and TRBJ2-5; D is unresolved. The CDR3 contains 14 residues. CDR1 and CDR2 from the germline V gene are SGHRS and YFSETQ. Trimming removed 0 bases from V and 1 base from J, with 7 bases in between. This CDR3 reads CASSLGAPQETQYF. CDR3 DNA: TGCGCCAGCAGCTTGGGGGCACCCCAAGAGACCCAGTACTTC.

CDR3 loop: CASGRNSGNTIYF. CDR3 in DNA: TGTGCCTCCGGACGGAACTCTGGAAACACCATATATTTT. The chain combines TRBV30 with TRBJ1-3; D remains ambiguous. Trimming took off 7 bases at V and 0 bases at J, with 10 bases between the two ends. This CDR3 comprises 13 residues. The germline V gene encodes CDR1 GTSNPN and CDR2 SVGIG (reference sequence).

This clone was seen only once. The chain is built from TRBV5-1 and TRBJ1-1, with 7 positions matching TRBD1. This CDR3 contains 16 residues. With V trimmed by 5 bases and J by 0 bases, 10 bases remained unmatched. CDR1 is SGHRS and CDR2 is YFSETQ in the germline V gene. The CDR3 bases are TGCGCCAGCAGTCGCACCTTACAGGGGCTGAACACTGAAGCTTTCTTT. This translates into CASSRTLQGLNTEAFF.

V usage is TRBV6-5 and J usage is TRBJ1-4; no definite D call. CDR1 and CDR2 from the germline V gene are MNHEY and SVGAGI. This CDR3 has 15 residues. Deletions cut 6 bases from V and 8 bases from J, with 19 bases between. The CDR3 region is CASSPLWNNMEKLFF. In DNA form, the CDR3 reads TGTGCCAGCAGCCCCTTGTGGAACAATATGGAAAAACTGTTTTTT.

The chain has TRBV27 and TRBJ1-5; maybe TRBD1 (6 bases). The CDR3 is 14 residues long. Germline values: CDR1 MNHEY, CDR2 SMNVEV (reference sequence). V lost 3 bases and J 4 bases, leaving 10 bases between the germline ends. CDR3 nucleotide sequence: TGTGCCAGCAGTTTGGTAGGGGGGAATCAGCCCCAGCATTTT. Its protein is CASSLVGGNQPQHF.

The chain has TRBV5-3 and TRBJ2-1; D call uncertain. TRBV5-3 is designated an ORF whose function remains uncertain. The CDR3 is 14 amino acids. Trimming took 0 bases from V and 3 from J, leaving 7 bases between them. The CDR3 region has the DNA TGTGCCAGAAGCTTGGGGAAGAACTACAATGAGCAGTTCTTC. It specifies CARSLGKNYNEQFF.

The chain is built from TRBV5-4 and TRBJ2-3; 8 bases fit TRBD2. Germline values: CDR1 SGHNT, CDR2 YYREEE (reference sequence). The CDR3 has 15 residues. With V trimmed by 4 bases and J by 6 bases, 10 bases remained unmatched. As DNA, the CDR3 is TGTGCCAGCAGCGACGTAACTAGCGGCGCGGATACGCAGTATTTT. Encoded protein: CASSDVTSGADTQYF. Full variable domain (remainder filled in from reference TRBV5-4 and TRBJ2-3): ETGVTQSPTHLIKTRGQQVTLRCSSQSGHNTVSWYQQALGQGPQFIFQYYREEENGRGNFPPRFSGLQFPNYSSELNVNALELDDSALYLCASSDVTSGADTQYFGPGTRLTVL.

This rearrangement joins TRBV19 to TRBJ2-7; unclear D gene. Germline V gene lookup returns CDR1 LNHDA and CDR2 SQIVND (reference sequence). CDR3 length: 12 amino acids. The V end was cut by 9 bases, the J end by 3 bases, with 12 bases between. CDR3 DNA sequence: TGTGCCAGCGCCTTTACGGGCTACGAGCAGTACTTC. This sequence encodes CASAFTGYEQYF.

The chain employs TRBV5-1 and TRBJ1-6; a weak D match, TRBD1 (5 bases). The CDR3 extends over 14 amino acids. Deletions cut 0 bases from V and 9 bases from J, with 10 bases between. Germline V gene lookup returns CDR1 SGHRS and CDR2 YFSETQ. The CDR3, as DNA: TGCGCCAGCAGCTTGGTCGGGGGATTTTCACCCCTCCACTTT. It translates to CASSLVGGFSPLHF.

CDR3 bases: TGTGCCAGCAGATCAGCGGGGACCTCCTACGAGCAGTACTTC. Residues: CASRSAGTSYEQYF. This chain links TRBV5-4 with TRBJ2-5; 7 bases line up with TRBD2. The DNA end lines up better with TRBJ2-7; the J call may be wrong. The germline gives CDR1 SGHNT, CDR2 YYREEE (reference sequence). This CDR3 region has 14 residues.

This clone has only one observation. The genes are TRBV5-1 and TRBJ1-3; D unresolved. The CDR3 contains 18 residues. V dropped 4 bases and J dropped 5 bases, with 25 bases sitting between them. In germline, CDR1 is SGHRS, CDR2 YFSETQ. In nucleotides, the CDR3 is TGCGCCAGCAGCCACGCCCAAAAATTGGCCCCCCAAAGAAACACCATATATTTT. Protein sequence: CASSHAQKLAPQRNTIYF.

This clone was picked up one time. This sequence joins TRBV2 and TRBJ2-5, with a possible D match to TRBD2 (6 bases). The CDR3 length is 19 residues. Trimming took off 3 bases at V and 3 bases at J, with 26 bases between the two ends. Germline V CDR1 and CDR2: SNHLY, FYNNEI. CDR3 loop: CASSDPGELSGDVKETQYF. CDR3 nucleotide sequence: TGTGCCAGCAGTGACCCGGGAGAATTGTCGGGAGACGTAAAAGAGACCCAGTACTTC.

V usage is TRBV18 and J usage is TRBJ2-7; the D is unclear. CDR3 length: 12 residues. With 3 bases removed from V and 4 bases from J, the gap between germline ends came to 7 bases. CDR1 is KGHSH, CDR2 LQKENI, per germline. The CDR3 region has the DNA TGTGCCAGCTCACCGATCGGGTACGAGCAGTACTTC. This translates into CASSPIGYEQYF.

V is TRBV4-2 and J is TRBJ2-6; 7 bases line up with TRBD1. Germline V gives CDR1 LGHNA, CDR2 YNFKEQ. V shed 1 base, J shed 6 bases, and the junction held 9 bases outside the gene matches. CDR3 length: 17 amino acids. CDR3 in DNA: TGTGCCAGCAGCCAAGGTACAGGTCAGGGGGAGGCCAACGTCCTGACTTTC. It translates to CASSQGTGQGEANVLTF.

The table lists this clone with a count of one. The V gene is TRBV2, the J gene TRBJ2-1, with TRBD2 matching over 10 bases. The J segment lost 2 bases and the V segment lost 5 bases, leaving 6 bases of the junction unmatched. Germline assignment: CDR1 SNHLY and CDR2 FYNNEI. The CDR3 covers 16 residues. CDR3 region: CASSSLAGDTYNEQFF. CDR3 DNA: TGTGCCAGCAGTTCTCTAGCGGGGGATACCTACAATGAGCAGTTCTTC.

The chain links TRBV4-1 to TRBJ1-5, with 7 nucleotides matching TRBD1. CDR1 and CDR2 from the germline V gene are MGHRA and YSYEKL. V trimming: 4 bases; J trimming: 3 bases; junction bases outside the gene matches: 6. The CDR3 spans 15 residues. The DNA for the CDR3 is TGCGCCAGCAGCCCCGCCGGACAGGTCAATCAGCCCCAGCATTTT. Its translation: CASSPAGQVNQPQHF.